The sequence of this T cell receptor (beta chain) was determined in a study of blood T cell repertoires in COVID-19. Study summary: The cDNA or gDNA used as material had been derived from T cells, B-cell-depleted T cells, or PBMCs.

The data were produced by immunoSEQ multiplex PCR, yet TCRdb's version contains in-frame clones alone and is incomplete. The sample lists hundreds of thousands of clones, approximately 90% occurring once. The CDR3 has 17 residues. V shed 5 bases, J shed 0 bases, and the junction held 5 bases outside the gene matches. Per germline, CDR1 SGHNT and CDR2 YENEEA. The chain employs TRBV11-3 and TRBJ2-6, with 9 bases lining up with TRBD1. The sequence derives from a woman in her thirties who had recovered from COVID-19. Sequencing input: peripheral blood. This CDR3 is CASSPGQGLSGANVLTF. The CDR3 bases are TGTGCCAGCAGCCCGGGACAGGGACTCTCTGGGGCCAACGTCCTGACTTTC.